This TCR beta chain was documented in a study of cytomegalovirus exposure and HLA in healthy donors. Across the whole study: Findings of an earlier analysis included around 100 million unique TCR beta sequences from 200 million or so T cells. Study-level results: Cytomegalovirus association was assigned to under 200 TCR beta chains.

The study ran its PCR with 60 Vbeta and 13 Jbeta primers. Profiling relied on immunoSEQ multiplex PCR, and the TCRdb table lists in-frame clones only, not all of them. Here the sample spans 100,000 to 150,000 clones, 84% being singletons. This CDR3 is built from 13 residues. Germline V gene lookup returns CDR1 SNHLY and CDR2 FYNNEI. Trimming took off 6 bases at V and 1 base at J, with 8 bases between the two ends. Comment on this clone: Its antigen is not known. This sample also contains other DNA sequences that code for the same CDR3.

Nominally healthy donors provided the samples, though records likely missed some immune exposures. Sequencing used PBMCs. This TCR came from a man aged 45-65 years in good health and CMV-seronegative. This chain links TRBV2 with TRBJ2-3, with D tentatively TRBD2 (5 bases). The CDR3 region has the DNA TGTGCCAGCAGCGAGGGTGGCACAGATACGCAGTATTTT. This translates into CASSEGGTDTQYF.